Below, one TCR beta chain is given with its context. Its antigen is still unknown. The source of the sample is a study of shared clonotypes between healthy human individuals. Broader study findings: Lower generation probabilities were found for non-shared clonotypes than for those shared by all four donors. The diversity represented, both genetic and in exposure history, was limited by few donors.

Assay: immunoSEQ multiplex PCR; the TCRdb copy retains only in-frame clones and omits some. This sample has fewer than 3 million clones; roughly 92% occur once, and the top ten carry approximately 0.41%. Between the trimmed V and J ends, which lost 8 bases and 0 bases, there was a span of 13 bases. CDR1 is MNHEY, CDR2 SMNVEV, per germline (reference sequence). The CDR3 extends over 15 amino acids. The source material was naive CD4+ T cells from PBMCs. This sample's subset: CD45RA+ positively selected. This clonotype was obtained from a young man in good health. Some clones in this sample may be carry-over from other donors' samples. V gene TRBV27 combines with J gene TRBJ2-2; no clear D gene. This chain's CDR3 is CASGPLRTNTGELFF. The CDR3 DNA follows: TGTGCCAGCGGCCCCCTGCGCACGAACACCGGGGAGCTGTTTTTT.